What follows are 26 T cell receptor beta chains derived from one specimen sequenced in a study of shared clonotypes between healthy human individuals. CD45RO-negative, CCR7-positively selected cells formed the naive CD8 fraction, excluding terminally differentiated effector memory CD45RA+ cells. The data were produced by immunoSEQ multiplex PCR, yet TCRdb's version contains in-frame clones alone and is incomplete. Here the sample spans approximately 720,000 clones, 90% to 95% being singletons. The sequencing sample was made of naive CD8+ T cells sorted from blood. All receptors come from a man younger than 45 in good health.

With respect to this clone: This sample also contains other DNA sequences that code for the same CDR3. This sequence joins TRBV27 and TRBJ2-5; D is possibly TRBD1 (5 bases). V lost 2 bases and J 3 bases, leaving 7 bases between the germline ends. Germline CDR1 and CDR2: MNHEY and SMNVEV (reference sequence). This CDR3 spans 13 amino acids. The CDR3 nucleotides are TGTGCCAGCAGTTTAAGCAGGGAAGAGACCCAGTACTTC. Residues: CASSLSREETQYF.

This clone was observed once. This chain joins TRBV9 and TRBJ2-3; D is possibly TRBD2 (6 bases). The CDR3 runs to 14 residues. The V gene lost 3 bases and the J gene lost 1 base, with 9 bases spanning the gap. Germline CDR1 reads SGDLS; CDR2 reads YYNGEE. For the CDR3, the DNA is TGTGCCAGCAGCGGGTCTAGCGGCACAGATACGCAGTATTTT. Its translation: CASSGSSGTDTQYF. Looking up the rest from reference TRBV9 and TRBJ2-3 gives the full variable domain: DSGVTQTPKHLITATGQRVTLRCSPRSGDLSVYWYQQSLDQGLQFLIQYYNGEERAKGNILERFSAQQFPDLHSELNLSSLELGDSALYFCASSGSSGTDTQYFGPGTRLTVL.

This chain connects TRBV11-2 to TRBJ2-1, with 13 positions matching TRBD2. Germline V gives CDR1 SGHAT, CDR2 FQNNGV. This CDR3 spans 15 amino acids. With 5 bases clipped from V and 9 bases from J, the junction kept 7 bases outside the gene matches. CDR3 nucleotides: TGTGCCAGCAGCGTAGGGGGACTAGCGGGGCTTGAGCAGTTCTTC. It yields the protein CASSVGGLAGLEQFF.

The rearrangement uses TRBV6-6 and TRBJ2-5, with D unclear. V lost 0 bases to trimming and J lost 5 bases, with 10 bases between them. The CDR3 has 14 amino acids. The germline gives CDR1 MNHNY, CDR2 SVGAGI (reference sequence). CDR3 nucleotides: TGTGCCAGCAGTTACTCCCCCTTACCTGAGACCCAGTACTTC. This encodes CASSYSPLPETQYF.

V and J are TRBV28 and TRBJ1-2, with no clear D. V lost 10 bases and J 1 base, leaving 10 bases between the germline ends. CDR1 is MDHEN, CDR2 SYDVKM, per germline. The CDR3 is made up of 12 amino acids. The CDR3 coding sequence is TGTGCCACTCAGCGGCTTAACTATGGCTACACCTTC. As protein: CATQRLNYGYTF.

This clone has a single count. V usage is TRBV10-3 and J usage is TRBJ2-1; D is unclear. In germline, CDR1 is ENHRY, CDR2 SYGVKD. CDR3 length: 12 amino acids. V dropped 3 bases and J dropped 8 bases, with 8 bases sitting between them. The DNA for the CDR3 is TGTGCCATCAGTGAAGGACGGGATGAGCAGTTCTTC. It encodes CAISEGRDEQFF.

The CDR3 DNA sequence: TGTGCCAGCAGTTTCGTGGCTCGGGGCACTGAAGCTTTCTTT. Amino acid sequence: CASSFVARGTEAFF. The J gene is TRBJ1-1, the V gene TRBV27; the D is unclear. This CDR3 has 14 amino acids. Trimming cost V 3 bases and J 4 bases, with 12 bases left between them. The germline V gene encodes CDR1 MNHEY and CDR2 SMNVEV (reference sequence).

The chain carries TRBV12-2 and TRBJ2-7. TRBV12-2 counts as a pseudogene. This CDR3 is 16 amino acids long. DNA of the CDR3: TGTGCAAGTCGCCCAAGGGCCTGCAATACGTCCTACGAGCAGTACTTC. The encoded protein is CASRPRACNTSYEQYF.

In nucleotides, the CDR3 is TGTGCCAGCAGCTCCCTTGGGGCCCGGGGGTCTGGAAACACCATATATTTT. Translating gives CASSSLGARGSGNTIYF. The J gene is TRBJ1-3, the V gene TRBV7-6; D is perhaps TRBD1 (5 bases). The ends were cut back, 4 bases at V and 1 base at J, with 17 bases in the middle. Germline CDR1 and CDR2: SGHVS and FNYEAQ. The CDR3 consists of 17 residues.

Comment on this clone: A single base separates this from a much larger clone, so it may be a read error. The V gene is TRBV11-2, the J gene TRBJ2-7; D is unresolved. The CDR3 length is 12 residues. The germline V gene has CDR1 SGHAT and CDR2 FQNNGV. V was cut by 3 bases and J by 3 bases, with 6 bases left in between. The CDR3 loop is CASSLNNYEQYF. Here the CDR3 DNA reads TGTGCCAGCAGCTTGAACAACTACGAGCAGTACTTC.

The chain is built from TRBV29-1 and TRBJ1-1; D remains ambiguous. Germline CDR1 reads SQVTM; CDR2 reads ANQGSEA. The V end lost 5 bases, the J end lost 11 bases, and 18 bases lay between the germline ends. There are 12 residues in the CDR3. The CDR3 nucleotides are TGCAGCGTTTATGGCGAGGGTTGGCTCGCTTTCTTT. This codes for CSVYGEGWLAFF.

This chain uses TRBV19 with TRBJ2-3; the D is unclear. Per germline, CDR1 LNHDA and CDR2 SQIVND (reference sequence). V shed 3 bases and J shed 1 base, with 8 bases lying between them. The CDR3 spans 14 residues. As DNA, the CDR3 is TGTGCCAGTAGTATTCTAGGCCGCACAGATACGCAGTATTTT. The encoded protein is CASSILGRTDTQYF. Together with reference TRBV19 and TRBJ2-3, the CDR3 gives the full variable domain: DGGITQSPKYLFRKEGQNVTLSCEQNLNHDAMYWYRQDPGQGLRLIYYSQIVNDFQKGDIAEGYSVSREKKESFPLTVTSAQKNPTAFYLCASSILGRTDTQYFGPGTRLTVL.

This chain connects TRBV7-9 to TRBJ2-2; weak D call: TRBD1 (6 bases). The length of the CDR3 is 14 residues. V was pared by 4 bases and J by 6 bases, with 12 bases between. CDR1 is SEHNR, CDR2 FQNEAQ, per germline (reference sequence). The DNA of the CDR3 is TGTGCCAGCAGCTCTGAATGGACAGCCGGGGAGCTGTTTTTT. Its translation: CASSSEWTAGELFF.

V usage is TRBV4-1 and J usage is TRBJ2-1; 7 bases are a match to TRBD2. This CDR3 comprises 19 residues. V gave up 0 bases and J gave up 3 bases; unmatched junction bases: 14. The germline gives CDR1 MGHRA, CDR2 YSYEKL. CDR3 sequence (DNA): TGCGCCAGCAGCCAAGACGATTCGGCGGGAGAAGGGCTCTACAATGAGCAGTTCTTC. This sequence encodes CASSQDDSAGEGLYNEQFF.

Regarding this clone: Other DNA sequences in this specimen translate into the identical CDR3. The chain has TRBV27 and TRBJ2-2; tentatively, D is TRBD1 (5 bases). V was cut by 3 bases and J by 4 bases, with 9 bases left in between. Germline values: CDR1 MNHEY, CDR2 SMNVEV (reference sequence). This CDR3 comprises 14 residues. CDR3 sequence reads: CASSLGLGTGELFF. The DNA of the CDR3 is TGTGCCAGCAGTTTGGGGCTTGGCACCGGGGAGCTGTTTTTT.

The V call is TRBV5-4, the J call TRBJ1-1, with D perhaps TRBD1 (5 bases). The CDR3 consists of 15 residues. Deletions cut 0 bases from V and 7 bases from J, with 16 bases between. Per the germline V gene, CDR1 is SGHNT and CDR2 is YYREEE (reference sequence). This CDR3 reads CASSLAGGGFDEAFF. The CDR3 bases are TGTGCCAGCAGCTTGGCCGGTGGGGGGTTCGATGAAGCTTTCTTT.

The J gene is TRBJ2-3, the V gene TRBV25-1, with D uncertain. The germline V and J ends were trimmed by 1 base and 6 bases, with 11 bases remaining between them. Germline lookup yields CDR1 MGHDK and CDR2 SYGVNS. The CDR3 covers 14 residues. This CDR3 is CASSEFRIDDTQYF. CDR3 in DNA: TGTGCCAGCAGTGAATTTCGGATTGACGATACGCAGTATTTT.

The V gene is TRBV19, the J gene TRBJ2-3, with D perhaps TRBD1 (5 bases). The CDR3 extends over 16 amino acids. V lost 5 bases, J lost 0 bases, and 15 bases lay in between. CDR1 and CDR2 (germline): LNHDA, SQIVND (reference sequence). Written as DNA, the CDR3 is TGTGCCAGTAGTCCTGAGGTGCAGGGTAGCACAGATACGCAGTATTTT. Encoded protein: CASSPEVQGSTDTQYF.

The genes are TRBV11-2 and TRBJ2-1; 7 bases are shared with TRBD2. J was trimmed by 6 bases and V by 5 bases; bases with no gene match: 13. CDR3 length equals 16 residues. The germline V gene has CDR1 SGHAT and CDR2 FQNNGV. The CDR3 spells CASSLSGTNEPNEQFF. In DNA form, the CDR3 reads TGTGCCAGCAGCCTGAGCGGGACTAATGAACCCAATGAGCAGTTCTTC.

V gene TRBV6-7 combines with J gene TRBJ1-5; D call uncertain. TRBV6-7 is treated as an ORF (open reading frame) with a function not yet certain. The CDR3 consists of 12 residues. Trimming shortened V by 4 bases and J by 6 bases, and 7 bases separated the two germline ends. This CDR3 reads CASSSPLQPQHF. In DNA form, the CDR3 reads TGTGCCAGCAGTTCCCCCCTTCAGCCCCAGCATTTT.

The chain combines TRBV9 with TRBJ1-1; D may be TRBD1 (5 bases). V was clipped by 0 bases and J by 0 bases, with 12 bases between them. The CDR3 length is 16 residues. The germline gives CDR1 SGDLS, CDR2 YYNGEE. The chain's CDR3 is CASSVAGTGLNTEAFF. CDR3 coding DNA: TGTGCCAGCAGCGTAGCCGGGACGGGTTTGAACACTGAAGCTTTCTTT.

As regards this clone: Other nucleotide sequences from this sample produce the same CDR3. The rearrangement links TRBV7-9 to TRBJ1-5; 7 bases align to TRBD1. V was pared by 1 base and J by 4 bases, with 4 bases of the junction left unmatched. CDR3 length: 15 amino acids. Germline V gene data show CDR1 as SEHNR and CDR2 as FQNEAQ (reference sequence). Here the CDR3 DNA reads TGTGCCAGCAGCTTAGAGGGGGCGGGGAATCAGCCCCAGCATTTT. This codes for CASSLEGAGNQPQHF.

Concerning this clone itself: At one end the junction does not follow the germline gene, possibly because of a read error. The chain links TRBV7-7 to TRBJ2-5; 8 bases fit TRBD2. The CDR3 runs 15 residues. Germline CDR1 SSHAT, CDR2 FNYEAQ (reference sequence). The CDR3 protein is CASSRSGGLLETQYF. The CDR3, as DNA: TGTGCTAGCAGTCGATCGGGGGGGCTGTTGGAGACCCAGTACTTC.

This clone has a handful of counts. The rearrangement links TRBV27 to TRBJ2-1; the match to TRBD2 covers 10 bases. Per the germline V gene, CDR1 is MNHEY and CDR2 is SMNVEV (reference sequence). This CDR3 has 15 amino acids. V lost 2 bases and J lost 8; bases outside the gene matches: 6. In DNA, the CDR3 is TGTGCCAGCAGTTTACGGCCTAGCGGGAGCCATGAGCAGTTCTTC. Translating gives CASSLRPSGSHEQFF.

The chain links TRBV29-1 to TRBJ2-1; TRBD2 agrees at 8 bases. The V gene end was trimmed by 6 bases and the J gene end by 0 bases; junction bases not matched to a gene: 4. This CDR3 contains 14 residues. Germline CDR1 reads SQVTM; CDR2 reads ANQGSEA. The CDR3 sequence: CSVVGTSSYNEQFF. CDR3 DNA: TGCAGCGTCGTAGGGACTAGCTCCTACAATGAGCAGTTCTTC.

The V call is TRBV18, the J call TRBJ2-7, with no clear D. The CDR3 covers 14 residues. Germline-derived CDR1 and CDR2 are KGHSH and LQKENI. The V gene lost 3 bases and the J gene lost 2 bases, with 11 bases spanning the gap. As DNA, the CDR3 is TGTGCCAGCTCACCTCGGCCAGAGCCCTACGAGCAGTACTTC. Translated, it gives CASSPRPEPYEQYF.